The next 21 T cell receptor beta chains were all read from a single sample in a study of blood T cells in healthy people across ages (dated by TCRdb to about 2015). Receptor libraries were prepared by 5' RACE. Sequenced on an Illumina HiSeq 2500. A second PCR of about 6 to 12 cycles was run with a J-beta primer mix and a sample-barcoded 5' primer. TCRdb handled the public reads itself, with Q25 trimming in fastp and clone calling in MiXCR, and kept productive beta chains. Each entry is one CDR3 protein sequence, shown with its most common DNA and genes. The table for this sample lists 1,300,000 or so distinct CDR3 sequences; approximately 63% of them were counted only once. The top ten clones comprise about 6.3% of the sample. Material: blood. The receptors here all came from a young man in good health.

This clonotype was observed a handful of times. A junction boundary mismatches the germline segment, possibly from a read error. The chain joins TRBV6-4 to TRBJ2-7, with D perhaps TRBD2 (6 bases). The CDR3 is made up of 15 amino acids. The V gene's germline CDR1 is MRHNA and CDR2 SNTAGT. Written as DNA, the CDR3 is TGTGCCATCAGTGCCCCGGCGGAGGGTGTCTACGAGCAGTACTTC. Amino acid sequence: CAISAPAEGVYEQYF.

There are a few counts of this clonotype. The CDR3 reads CAASTGTPNTEAFF. The CDR3 coding sequence is TGTGCCGCAAGCACGGGGACGCCGAACACTGAAGCTTTCTTT. The chain couples TRBV6-5 to TRBJ1-1; TRBD1 is a possible D gene (5 bases). The V and J ends lost 11 bases and 1 base respectively, with 17 bases between them. The CDR3 loop spans 14 amino acids. The germline gives CDR1 MNHEY, CDR2 SVGAGI.

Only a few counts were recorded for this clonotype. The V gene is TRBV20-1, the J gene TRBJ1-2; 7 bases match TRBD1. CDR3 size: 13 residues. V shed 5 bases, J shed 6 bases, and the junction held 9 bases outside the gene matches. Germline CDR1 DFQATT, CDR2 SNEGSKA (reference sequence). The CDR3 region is CSAPPDRENGYTF. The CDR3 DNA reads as TGCAGTGCTCCCCCAGACAGGGAGAATGGCTACACCTTC.

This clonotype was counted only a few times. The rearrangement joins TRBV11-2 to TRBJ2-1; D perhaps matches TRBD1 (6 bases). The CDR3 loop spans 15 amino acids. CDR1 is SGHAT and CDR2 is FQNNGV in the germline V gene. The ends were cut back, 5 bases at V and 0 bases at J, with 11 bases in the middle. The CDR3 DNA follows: TGTGCCAGCAGCCCGGACAGCCGCTCCTACAATGAGCAGTTCTTC. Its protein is CASSPDSRSYNEQFF.

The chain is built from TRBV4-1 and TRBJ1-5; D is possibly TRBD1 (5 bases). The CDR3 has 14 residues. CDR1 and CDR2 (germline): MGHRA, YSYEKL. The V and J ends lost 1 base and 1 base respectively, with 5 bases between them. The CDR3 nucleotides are TGCGCCAGCAGCCAAGCAGGGAGCAATCAGCCCCAGCATTTT. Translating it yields CASSQAGSNQPQHF.

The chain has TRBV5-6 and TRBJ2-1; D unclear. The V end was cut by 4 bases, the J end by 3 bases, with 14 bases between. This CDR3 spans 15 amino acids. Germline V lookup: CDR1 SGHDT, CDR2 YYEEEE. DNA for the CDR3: TGTGCCAGCAGCCATGGACGGTGGCTCTACAATGAGCAGTTCTTC. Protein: CASSHGRWLYNEQFF.

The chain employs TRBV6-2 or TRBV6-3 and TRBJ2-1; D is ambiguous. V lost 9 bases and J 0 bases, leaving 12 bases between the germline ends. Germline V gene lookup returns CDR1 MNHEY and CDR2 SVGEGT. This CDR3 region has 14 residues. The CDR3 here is CASTNDVSYNEQFF. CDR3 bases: TGTGCCAGTACCAATGACGTCTCCTACAATGAGCAGTTCTTC.

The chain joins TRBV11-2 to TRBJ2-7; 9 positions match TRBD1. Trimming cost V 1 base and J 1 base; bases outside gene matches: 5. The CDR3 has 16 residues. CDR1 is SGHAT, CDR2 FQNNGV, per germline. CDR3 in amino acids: CASSLGWGQGSYEQYF. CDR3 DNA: TGTGCCAGCAGCTTAGGGTGGGGACAGGGATCCTACGAGCAGTACTTC.

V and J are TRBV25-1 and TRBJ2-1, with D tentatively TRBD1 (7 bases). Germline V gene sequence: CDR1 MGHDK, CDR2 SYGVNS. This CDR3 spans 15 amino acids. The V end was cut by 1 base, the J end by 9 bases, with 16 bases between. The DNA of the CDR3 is TGTGCCAGCAGTGAATCTCAGGGGGGAACGGTTGAGCAGTTCTTC. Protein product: CASSESQGGTVEQFF.

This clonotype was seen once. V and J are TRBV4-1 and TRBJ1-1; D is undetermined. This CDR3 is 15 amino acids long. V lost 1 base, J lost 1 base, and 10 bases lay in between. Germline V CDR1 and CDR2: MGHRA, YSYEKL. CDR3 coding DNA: TGCGCCAGCAGCCAAGTACACAGAGCGAACACTGAAGCTTTCTTT. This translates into CASSQVHRANTEAFF.

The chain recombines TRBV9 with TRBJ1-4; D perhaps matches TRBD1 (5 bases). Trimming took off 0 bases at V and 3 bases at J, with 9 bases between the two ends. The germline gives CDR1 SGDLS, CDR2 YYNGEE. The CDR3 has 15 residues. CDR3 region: CASSVEGNPNEKLFF. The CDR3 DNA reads TGTGCCAGCAGCGTAGAGGGGAATCCTAATGAAAAACTGTTTTTT. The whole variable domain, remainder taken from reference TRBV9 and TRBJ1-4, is DSGVTQTPKHLITATGQRVTLRCSPRSGDLSVYWYQQSLDQGLQFLIQYYNGEERAKGNILERFSAQQFPDLHSELNLSSLELGDSALYFCASSVEGNPNEKLFFGSGTQLSVL.

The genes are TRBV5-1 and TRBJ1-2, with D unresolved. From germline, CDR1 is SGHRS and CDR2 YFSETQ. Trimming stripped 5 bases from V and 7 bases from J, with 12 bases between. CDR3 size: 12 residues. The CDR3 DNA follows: TGCGCCAGCAGTGGCGGAGAGGGTGGCTACACCTTC. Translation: CASSGGEGGYTF. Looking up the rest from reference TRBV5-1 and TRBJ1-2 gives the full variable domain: KAGVTQTPRYLIKTRGQQVTLSCSPISGHRSVSWYQQTPGQGLQFLFEYFSETQRNKGNFPGRFSGRQFSNSRSEMNVSTLELGDSALYLCASSGGEGGYTFGSGTRLTVV.

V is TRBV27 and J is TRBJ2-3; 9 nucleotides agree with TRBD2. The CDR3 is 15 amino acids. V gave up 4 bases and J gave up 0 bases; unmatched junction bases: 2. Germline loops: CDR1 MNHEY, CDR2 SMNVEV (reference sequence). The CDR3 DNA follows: TGTGCCAGCAGTTCTAGCGGGATTAGCACAGATACGCAGTATTTT. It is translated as CASSSSGISTDTQYF.

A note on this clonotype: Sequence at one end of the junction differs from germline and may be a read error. The CDR3 here is CTSSLLFTEQFF. The CDR3 DNA reads as TGTACCAGCAGTTTACTATTTACTGAGCAGTTCTTC. The rearrangement uses TRBV12-3 or TRBV12-4 and TRBJ2-1; no clear D. The length of the CDR3 is 12 residues.

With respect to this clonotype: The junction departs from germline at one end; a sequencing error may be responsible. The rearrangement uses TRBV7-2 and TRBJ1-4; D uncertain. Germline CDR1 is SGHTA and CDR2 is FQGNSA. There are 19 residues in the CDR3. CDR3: CASSLVGGPMNNYDEKLFF. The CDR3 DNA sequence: TGCGCCAGCAGCTTAGTAGGCGGACCTATGAACAACTACGATGAAAAACTGTTTTTT.

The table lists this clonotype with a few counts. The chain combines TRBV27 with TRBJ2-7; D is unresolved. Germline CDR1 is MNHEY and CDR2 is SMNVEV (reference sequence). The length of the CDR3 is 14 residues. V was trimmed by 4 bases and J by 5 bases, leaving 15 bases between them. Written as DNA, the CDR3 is TGTGCCAGCAGTTCAGGCCTCCACATCCACGAGCAGTACTTC. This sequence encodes CASSSGLHIHEQYF.

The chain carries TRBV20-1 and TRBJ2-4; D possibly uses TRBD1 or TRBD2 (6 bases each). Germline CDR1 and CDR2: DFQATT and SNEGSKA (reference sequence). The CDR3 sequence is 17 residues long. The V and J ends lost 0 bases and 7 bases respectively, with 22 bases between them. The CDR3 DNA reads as TGCAGTGCTAGAGATGGTTACAGGGACTTAGGGTGGAACATTCAGTACTTC. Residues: CSARDGYRDLGWNIQYF.

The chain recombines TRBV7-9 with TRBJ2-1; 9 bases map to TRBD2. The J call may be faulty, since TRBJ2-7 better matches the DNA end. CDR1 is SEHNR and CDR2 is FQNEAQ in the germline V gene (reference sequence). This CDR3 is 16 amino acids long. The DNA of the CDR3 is TGTGCCAGCAGCCTGAATAGCGGGAGCTCCTACAATGAGCAGTACTTC. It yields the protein CASSLNSGSSYNEQYF.

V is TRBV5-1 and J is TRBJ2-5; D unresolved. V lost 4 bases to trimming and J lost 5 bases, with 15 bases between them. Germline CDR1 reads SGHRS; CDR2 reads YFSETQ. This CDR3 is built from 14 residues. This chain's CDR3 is CASSPPGLGETQYF. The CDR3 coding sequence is TGCGCCAGCAGCCCCCCTGGGTTGGGTGAGACCCAGTACTTC.

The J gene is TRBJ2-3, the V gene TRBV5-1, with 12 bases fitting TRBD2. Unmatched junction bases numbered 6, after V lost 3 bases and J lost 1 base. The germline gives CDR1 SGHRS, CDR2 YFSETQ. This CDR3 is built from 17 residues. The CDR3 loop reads CASSSLRTSGGTDTQYF. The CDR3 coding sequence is TGCGCCAGCAGCTCCCTACGGACTAGCGGGGGCACAGATACGCAGTATTTT.

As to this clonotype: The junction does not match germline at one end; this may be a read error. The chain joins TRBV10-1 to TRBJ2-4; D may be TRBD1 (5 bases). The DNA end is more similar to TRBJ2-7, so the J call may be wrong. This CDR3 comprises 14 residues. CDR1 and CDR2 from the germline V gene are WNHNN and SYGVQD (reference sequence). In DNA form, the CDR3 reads TGCGCCAGCAGGGAGTCTAGTGGACACTACGAGCAGTACTTC. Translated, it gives CASRESSGHYEQYF.